These 2 T cell receptor beta chains share one sample of origin, sequenced in a study of cytomegalovirus exposure and HLA in healthy donors. The PCR contained 60 Vbeta and 13 Jbeta primers. Data came from immunoSEQ multiplex PCR; TCRdb stores just in-frame clones and leaves some out. This repertoire shows roughly 160,000 clones, roughly 76% found once; its top ten account for approximately 13%. The source material was PBMCs. These receptors all stem from a woman aged 45-59 years in good health and CMV-seronegative.

The chain carries TRBV9 and TRBJ2-5; 8 bases map to TRBD2. The ends lost 3 bases at V and 4 bases at J; junction bases unmatched: 8. The CDR3 is 15 amino acids. Germline CDR1 is SGDLS and CDR2 is YYNGEE. The CDR3 coding sequence is TGTGCCAGCAGCGCCACCGGGACTAGTAGAGAGACCCAGTACTTC. Translating gives CASSATGTSRETQYF.

The chain is built from TRBV7-8 and TRBJ2-5, with 8 bases that match TRBD2. Germline-derived CDR1 and CDR2 are SGHVS and FQNEAQ. This CDR3 is 15 amino acids long. With V trimmed by 5 bases and J by 2 bases, 7 bases remained unmatched. This chain's CDR3 is CASSASLAVQETQYF. CDR3 in DNA: TGTGCCAGCAGCGCCTCACTAGCGGTACAAGAGACCCAGTACTTC. The whole variable domain, remainder taken from reference TRBV7-8 and TRBJ2-5, is GAGVSQSPRYKVAKRGQDVALRCDPISGHVSLFWYQQALGQGPEFLTYFQNEAQLDKSGLPSDRFFAERPEGSVSTLKIQRTQQEDSAVYLCASSASLAVQETQYFGPGTRLLVL.